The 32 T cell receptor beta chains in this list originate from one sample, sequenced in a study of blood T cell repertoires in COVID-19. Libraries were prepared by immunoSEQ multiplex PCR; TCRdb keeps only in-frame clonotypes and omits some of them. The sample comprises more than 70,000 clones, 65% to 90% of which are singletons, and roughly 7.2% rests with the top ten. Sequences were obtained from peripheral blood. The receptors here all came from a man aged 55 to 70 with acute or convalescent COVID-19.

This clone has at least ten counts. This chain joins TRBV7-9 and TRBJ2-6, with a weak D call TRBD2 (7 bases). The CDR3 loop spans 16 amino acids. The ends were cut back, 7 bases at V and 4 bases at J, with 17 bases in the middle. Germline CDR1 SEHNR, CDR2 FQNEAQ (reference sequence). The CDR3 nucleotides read TGTGCCAGCACCAAAGCCGGGGGGCCAGGGGCCAACGTCCTGACTTTC. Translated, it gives CASTKAGGPGANVLTF.

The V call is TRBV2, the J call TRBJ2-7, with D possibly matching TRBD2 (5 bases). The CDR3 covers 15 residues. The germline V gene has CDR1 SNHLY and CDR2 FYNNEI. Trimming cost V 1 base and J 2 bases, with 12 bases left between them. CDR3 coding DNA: TGTGCCAGCAGTGAAGTTCAGACTATGACCTACGAGCAGTACTTC. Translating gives CASSEVQTMTYEQYF.

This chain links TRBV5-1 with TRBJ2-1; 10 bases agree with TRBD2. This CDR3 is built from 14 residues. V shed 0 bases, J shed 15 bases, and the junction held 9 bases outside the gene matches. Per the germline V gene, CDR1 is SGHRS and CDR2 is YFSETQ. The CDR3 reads CASSLAGSGRSLFF. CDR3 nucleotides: TGCGCCAGCAGCTTGGCTGGTAGCGGGAGGTCCCTGTTCTTC. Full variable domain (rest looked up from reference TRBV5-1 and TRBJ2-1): KAGVTQTPRYLIKTRGQQVTLSCSPISGHRSVSWYQQTPGQGLQFLFEYFSETQRNKGNFPGRFSGRQFSNSRSEMNVSTLELGDSALYLCASSLAGSGRSLFFGPGTRLTVL.

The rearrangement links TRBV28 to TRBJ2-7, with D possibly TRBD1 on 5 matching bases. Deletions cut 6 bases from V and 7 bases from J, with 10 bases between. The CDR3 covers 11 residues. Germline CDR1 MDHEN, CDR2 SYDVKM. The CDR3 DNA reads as TGTGCCAGCAGGTCCTACAGGGAGCAGTACTTC. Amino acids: CASRSYREQYF.

The CDR3 DNA follows: TGTGCCAGCAGCCAAAGGGGGGGCCGGAACTCTGGAAACACCATATATTTT. Its translation: CASSQRGGRNSGNTIYF. V and J are TRBV3-1 (or the pseudogene TRBV3-2) and TRBJ1-3; the D gene is possibly TRBD1 (6 bases). The ends were cut back, 2 bases at V and 0 bases at J, with 14 bases in the middle. Germline V CDR1 and CDR2: LGHDT, YNNKEL (reference sequence). The CDR3 sequence is 17 residues long.

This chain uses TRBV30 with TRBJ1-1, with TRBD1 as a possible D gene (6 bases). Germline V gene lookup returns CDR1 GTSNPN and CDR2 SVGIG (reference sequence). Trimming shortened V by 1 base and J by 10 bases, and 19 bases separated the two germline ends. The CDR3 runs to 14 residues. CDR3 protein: CAWSERGSGRGAFF. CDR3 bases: TGTGCCTGGAGTGAAAGGGGGTCGGGGCGTGGAGCTTTCTTT.

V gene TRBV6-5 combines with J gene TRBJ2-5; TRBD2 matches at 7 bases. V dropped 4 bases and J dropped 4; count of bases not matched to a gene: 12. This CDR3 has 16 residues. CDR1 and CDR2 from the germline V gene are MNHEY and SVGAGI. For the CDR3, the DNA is TGTGCCAGCAGTTCCATCTCAGGGAGGGTGGGAGAGACCCAGTACTTC. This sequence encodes CASSSISGRVGETQYF.

In DNA, the CDR3 is TGTGCCAGCAGCTTGAGGCTAGCGGGAGTAGATACGCAGTATTTT. It yields the protein CASSLRLAGVDTQYF. The chain uses TRBV5-8 and TRBJ2-3; 10 bases line up with TRBD2. Germline lookup yields CDR1 SGHTS and CDR2 YDEGEE. Trimming cost V 1 base and J 5 bases; bases outside gene matches: 4. The CDR3 is 15 residues long.

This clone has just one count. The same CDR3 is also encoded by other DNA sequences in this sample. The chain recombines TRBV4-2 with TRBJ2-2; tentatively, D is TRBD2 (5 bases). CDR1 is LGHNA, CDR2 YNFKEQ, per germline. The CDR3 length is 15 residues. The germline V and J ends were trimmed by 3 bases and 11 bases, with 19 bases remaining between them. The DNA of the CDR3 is TGTGCCAGCAGCCAGGTCCAGCGGTACATCGGAGAGCTGTTTTTT. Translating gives CASSQVQRYIGELFF.

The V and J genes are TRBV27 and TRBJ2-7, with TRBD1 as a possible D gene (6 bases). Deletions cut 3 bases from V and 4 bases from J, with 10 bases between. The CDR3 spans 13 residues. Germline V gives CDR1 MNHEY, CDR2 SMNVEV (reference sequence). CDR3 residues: CASSFRGGYEQYF. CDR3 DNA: TGTGCCAGCAGTTTCAGGGGTGGGTACGAGCAGTACTTC.

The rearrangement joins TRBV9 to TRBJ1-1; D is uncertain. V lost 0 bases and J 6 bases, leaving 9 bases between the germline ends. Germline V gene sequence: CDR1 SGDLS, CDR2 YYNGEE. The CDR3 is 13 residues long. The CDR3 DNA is TGTGCCAGCAGCGTAGTCCAAGCGGCTGAAGCTTTCTTT. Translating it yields CASSVVQAAEAFF.

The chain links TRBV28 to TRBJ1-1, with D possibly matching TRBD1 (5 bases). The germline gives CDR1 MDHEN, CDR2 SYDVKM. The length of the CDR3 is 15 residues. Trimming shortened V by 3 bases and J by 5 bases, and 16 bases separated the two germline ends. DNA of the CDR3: TGTGCCAGCAGTTTTCAAGGCAGGGTACTGACTGAAGCTTTCTTT. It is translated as CASSFQGRVLTEAFF.

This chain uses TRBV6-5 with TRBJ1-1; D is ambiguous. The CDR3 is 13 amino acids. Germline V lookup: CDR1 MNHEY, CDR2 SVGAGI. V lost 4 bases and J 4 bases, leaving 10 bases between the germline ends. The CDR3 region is CASSFNSGTEAFF. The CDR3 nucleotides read TGTGCCAGCAGTTTCAACTCTGGCACTGAAGCTTTCTTT.

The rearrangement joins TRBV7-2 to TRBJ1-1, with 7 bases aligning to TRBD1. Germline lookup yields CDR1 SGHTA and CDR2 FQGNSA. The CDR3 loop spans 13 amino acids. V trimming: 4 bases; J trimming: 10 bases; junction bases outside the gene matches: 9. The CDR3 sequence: CASSSNNRGAAFF. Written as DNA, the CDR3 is TGTGCCAGCAGCTCAAATAACAGGGGTGCAGCTTTCTTT.

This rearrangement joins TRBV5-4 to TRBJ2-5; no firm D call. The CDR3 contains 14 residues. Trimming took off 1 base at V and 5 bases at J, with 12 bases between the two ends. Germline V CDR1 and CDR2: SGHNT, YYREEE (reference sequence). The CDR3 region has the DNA TGTGCCAGCAGCTTGTTTCCGGGTTTGGAGACCCAGTACTTC. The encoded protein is CASSLFPGLETQYF.

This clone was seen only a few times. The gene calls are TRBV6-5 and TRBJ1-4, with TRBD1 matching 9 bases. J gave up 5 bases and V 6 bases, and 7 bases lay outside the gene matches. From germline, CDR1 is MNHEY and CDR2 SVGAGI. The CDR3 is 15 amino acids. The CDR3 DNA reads TGTGCCAGCAGAGCCTACAGGGGGCTAAATGAAAAACTGTTTTTT. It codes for CASRAYRGLNEKLFF.

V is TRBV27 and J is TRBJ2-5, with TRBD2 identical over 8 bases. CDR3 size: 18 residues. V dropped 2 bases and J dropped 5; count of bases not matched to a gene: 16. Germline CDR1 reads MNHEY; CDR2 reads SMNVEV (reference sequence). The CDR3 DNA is TGTGCCAGCAGTTTAGGGTTGGGACTAGTAGGGGGAATGGAGACCCAGTACTTC. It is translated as CASSLGLGLVGGMETQYF.

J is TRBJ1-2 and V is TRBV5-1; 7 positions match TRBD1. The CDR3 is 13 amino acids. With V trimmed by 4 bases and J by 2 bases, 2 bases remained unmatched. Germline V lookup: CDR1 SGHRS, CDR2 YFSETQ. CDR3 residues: CASSPDRNYGYTF. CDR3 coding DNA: TGCGCCAGCAGCCCGGACAGGAACTATGGCTACACCTTC.

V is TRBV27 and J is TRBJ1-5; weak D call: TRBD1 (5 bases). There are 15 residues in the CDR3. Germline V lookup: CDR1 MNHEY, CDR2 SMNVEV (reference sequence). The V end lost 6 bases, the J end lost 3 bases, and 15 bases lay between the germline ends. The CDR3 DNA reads TGTGCCAGCAGAAAAACCACAGGAACCAATCAGCCCCAGCATTTT. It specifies CASRKTTGTNQPQHF.

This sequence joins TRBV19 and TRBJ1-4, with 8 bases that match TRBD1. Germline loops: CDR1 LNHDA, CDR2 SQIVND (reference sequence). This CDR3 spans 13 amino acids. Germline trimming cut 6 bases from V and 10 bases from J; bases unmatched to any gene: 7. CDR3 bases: TGTGCCAGTAGGTCAGGGGGCGCAGGAAAACTGTTTTTT. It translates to CASRSGGAGKLFF. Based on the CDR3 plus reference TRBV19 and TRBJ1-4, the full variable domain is DGGITQSPKYLFRKEGQNVTLSCEQNLNHDAMYWYRQDPGQGLRLIYYSQIVNDFQKGDIAEGYSVSREKKESFPLTVTSAQKNPTAFYLCASRSGGAGKLFFGSGTQLSVL.

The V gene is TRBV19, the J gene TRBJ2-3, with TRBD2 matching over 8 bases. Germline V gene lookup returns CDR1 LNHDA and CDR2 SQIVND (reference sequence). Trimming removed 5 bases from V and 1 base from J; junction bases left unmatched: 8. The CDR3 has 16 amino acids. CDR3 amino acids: CASSEDRRGGTDTQYF. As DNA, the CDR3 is TGTGCCAGTAGTGAAGATCGGCGGGGGGGCACAGATACGCAGTATTTT.

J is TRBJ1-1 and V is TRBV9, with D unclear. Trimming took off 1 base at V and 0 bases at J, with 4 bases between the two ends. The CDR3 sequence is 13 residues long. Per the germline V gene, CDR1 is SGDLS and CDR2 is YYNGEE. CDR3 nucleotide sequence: TGTGCCAGCAGCGTACTAGTGAACACTGAAGCTTTCTTT. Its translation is CASSVLVNTEAFF.

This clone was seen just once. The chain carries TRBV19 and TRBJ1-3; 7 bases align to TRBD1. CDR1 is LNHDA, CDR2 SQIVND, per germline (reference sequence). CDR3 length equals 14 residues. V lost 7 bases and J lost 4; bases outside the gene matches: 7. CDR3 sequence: CASTRDRQGNTIYF. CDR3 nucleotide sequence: TGTGCCAGTACCCGGGACAGACAAGGAAACACCATATATTTT.

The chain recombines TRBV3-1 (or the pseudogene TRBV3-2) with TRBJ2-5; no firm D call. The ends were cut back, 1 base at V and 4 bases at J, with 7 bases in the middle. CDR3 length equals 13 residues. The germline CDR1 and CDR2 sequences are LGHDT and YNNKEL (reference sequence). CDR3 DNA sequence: TGTGCCAGCAGCCAAGGGAGACGAGAGACCCAGTACTTC. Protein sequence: CASSQGRRETQYF.

The CDR3 reads CASSSQGTASYEQYF. The DNA of the CDR3 is TGTGCCAGCAGTTCTCAGGGGACAGCGTCCTACGAGCAGTACTTC. This chain joins TRBV27 and TRBJ2-7, with TRBD1 matching over 7 bases. Germline-derived CDR1 and CDR2 are MNHEY and SMNVEV (reference sequence). V lost 4 bases to trimming and J lost 1 base; unmatched junction nucleotides: 7. CDR3 size: 15 residues.

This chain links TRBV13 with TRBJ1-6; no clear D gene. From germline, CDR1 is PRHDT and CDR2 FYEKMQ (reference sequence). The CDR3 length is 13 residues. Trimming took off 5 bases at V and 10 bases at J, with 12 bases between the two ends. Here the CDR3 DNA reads TGTGCCAGCAGCCCCGGCGGGAGGTCACCCCTCCACTTT. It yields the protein CASSPGGRSPLHF.

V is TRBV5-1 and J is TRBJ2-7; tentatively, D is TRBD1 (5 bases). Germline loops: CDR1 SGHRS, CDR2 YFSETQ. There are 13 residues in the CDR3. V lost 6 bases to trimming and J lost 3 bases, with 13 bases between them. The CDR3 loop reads CASTSTRDYEQYF. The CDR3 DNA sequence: TGCGCCAGCACTTCTACCAGGGACTACGAGCAGTACTTC.

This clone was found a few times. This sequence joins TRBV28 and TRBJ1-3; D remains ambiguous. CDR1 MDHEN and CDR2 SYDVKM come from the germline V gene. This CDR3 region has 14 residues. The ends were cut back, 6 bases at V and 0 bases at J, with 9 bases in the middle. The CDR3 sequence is CASRSGGSGNTIYF. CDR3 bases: TGTGCCAGCAGGAGCGGCGGCTCTGGAAACACCATATATTTT.

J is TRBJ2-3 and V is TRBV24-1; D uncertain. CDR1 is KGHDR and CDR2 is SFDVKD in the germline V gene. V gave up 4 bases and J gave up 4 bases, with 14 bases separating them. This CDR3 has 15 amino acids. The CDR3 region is CATSEPGPAADTQYF. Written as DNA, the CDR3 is TGTGCCACCAGTGAACCGGGTCCGGCGGCAGATACGCAGTATTTT.

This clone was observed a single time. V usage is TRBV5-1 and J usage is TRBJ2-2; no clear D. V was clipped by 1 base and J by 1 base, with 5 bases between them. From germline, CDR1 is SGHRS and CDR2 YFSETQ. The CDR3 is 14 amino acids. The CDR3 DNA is TGCGCCAGCAGCTTGATGCGGAACACCGGGGAGCTGTTTTTT. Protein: CASSLMRNTGELFF.

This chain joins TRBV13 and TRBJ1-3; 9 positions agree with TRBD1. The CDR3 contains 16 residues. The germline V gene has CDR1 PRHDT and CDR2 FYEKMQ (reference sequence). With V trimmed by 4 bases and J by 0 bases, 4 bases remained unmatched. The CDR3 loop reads CASSSGTGRSGNTIYF. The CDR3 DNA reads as TGTGCCAGCAGCTCCGGGACAGGGCGCTCTGGAAACACCATATATTTT.

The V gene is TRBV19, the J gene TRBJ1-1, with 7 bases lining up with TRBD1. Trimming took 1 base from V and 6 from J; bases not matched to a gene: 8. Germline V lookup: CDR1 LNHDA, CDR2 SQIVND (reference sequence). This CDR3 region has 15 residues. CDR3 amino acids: CASSIVGTGTAEAFF. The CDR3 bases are TGTGCCAGTAGTATAGTAGGTACGGGGACAGCTGAAGCTTTCTTT.